The 23 T cell receptor beta chains listed next were all sequenced from one sample in a study of vaccination and CD4 T cells after COVID-19 (dated by TCRdb to 2021 to 2024). What these receptors recognize is not known. Receptor libraries were prepared by PCR. The instrument given in TCRdb is Illumina iSeq 100. At the Johns Hopkins FTIC core, DNA from the cultured CD4+ T cells underwent TCR sequencing with the Oncomine TCR Beta short-read assay. TCRdb trimmed the raw reads at Q25, called clones with MiXCR and kept productive beta chains. Records with the same CDR3 protein are collapsed into one entry carrying the most frequent genes and DNA. Across this sample there are about 4,000 distinct CDR3 sequences, with around 41% seen only once. Of the sample, 20% to 25% is held by the ten largest clones. The treatment or condition label for this specimen denotes: approximately nine-day PBMC culture with coronavirus spike peptide pools or control peptides (ViraFEST assay).

Sequencing was performed on CD4+ T cells from blood, cultured in vitro. These receptor sequences come from a human donor who had recovered from COVID-19.

The sample holds a few counts of this clonotype. V is TRBV6-5 and J is TRBJ2-7, with 8 bases aligning to TRBD2. CDR3 length: 13 residues. Germline V gene data show CDR1 as MNHEY and CDR2 as SVGAGI. The V gene end was trimmed by 4 bases and the J gene end by 6 bases; junction bases not matched to a gene: 5. CDR3 coding DNA: TGTGCCAGCAGTTCAGCGGGGGTAGGCGAGCAGTACTTC. This gives the protein CASSSAGVGEQYF.

The CDR3 here is CASRRGSRTDTQYF. The CDR3 DNA reads as TGTGCCAGCCGAAGGGGTTCTCGAACAGATACGCAGTATTTT. The chain links TRBV6-1 to TRBJ2-3, with D possibly TRBD1 on 5 matching bases. The CDR3 runs 14 residues. V lost 8 bases to trimming and J lost 3 bases, with 15 bases between them. CDR1 and CDR2 (germline): MNHNS, SASEGT.

V gene TRBV7-6 combines with J gene TRBJ2-3, with D possibly being TRBD2 (6 bases). Between the trimmed V and J ends, which lost 1 base and 3 bases, there was a span of 11 bases. The CDR3 length is 15 residues. Germline CDR1 and CDR2: SGHVS and FNYEAQ. In nucleotides, the CDR3 is TGTGCCAGCAGCTTAGTTCCGCGGGGTACAGATACGCAGTATTTT. Protein product: CASSLVPRGTDTQYF.

This clonotype has a handful of counts. This sequence joins TRBV25-1 and TRBJ2-3, with TRBD2 as a possible D gene (5 bases). Trimming took 4 bases from V and 0 from J, leaving 8 bases between them. The CDR3 totals 14 residues. CDR1 MGHDK and CDR2 SYGVNS come from the germline V gene. Here the CDR3 DNA reads TGTGCCAGCAGTGTAACGGGGAGCACAGATACGCAGTATTTT. Encoded protein: CASSVTGSTDTQYF.

This clonotype was detected a few times. J is TRBJ1-1 and V is TRBV7-2, with D possibly TRBD1 on 5 matching bases. This CDR3 comprises 14 residues. CDR1 and CDR2 (germline): SGHTA, FQGNSA. Trimming left V 3 bases short and J 4 bases short, with 12 bases between. The CDR3 is CASSFQGGGTEAFF. The CDR3 DNA follows: TGTGCCAGCAGCTTTCAGGGTGGGGGCACTGAAGCTTTCTTT.

This chain uses TRBV20-1 with TRBJ2-7; 8 bases are shared with TRBD2. The CDR3 totals 14 residues. The trim removed 2 bases at V and 5 bases at J, leaving 8 bases unmatched. Germline V gives CDR1 DFQATT, CDR2 SNEGSKA (reference sequence). Here the CDR3 DNA reads TGCAGTGCTAGAAAACCGGGACTAGGTAACGAGCAGTACTTC. Translating gives CSARKPGLGNEQYF.

This clonotype showed up just a few times. V and J are TRBV6-4 and TRBJ2-3; D ambiguous. V was shortened by 0 bases and J by 2 bases, with 6 bases between the two germline ends. Germline lookup yields CDR1 MRHNA and CDR2 SNTAGT. There are 14 residues in the CDR3. The CDR3 reads CASSDSDATDTQYF. The DNA of the CDR3 is TGTGCCAGCAGTGACTCTGATGCCACAGATACGCAGTATTTT.

This clonotype has a handful of counts. This sequence joins TRBV12-3 or TRBV12-4 and TRBJ1-2; tentatively, D is TRBD1 (5 bases). CDR3 length equals 13 residues. Trimming cost V 5 bases and J 4 bases, with 11 bases left between them. As DNA, the CDR3 is TGTGCCAGCAGTCCGACTGGGACCTATGGCTACACCTTC. Translated, it gives CASSPTGTYGYTF.

This chain connects TRBV7-9 to TRBJ2-5; possibly TRBD1 for D (6 bases). Per germline, CDR1 SEHNR and CDR2 FQNEAQ (reference sequence). V was clipped by 3 bases and J by 3 bases, with 8 bases between them. CDR3 length equals 13 residues. The CDR3 region is CASSFRTEETQYF. The CDR3 DNA is TGTGCCAGCAGCTTTAGGACAGAAGAGACCCAGTACTTC.

This clonotype was detected a few times. The chain combines TRBV10-3 with TRBJ2-5; D is tentatively TRBD1 or TRBD2 (5 bases each). V lost 8 bases, J lost 1 base, and 14 bases lay in between. Germline lookup yields CDR1 ENHRY and CDR2 SYGVKD. The CDR3 length is 14 residues. The CDR3 protein is CAISAFGAQETQYF. Here the CDR3 DNA reads TGTGCCATCTCCGCCTTCGGGGCCCAAGAGACCCAGTACTTC.

This clonotype has only a few counts. The chain carries TRBV6-2 or TRBV6-3 and TRBJ2-5, with D possibly matching TRBD2 (5 bases). Trimming stripped 5 bases from V and 4 bases from J, with 11 bases between. The CDR3 length is 13 residues. The germline V gene encodes CDR1 MNHEY and CDR2 SVGEGT. The CDR3 DNA is TGTGCCAGCAGTACGACTGGAGGAGAGACCCAGTACTTC. Protein product: CASSTTGGETQYF.

A few counts support this clonotype. V gene TRBV7-2 combines with J gene TRBJ1-2; a weak D match, TRBD1 (6 bases). The ends were cut back, 5 bases at V and 0 bases at J, with 22 bases in the middle. Per the germline V gene, CDR1 is SGHTA and CDR2 is FQGNSA. The CDR3 totals 18 residues. This CDR3 is CASSTQLGPTGTNYGYTF. In nucleotides, the CDR3 is TGTGCCAGCAGCACGCAATTGGGCCCGACAGGAACTAACTATGGCTACACCTTC.

Judged by abundance, this clonotype is large. V and J are TRBV20-1 and TRBJ1-2; a possible D gene is TRBD1 (5 bases). The CDR3 covers 15 residues. Germline values: CDR1 DFQATT, CDR2 SNEGSKA (reference sequence). V was shortened by 3 bases and J by 6 bases, with 20 bases between the two germline ends. The CDR3 reads CSARSREGSRDGYTF. The CDR3 bases are TGCAGTGCTAGGAGCAGGGAAGGGTCTAGGGATGGCTACACCTTC.

The chain is built from TRBV20-1 and TRBJ2-7, with TRBD2 matching 8 bases. V shed 6 bases, J shed 6 bases, and the junction held 13 bases outside the gene matches. CDR1 is DFQATT, CDR2 SNEGSKA, per germline (reference sequence). This CDR3 comprises 14 residues. The CDR3 nucleotides read TGCAGTGCAACGCGGACGGCCACTAGCGGCGAGCAGTACTTC. The encoded protein is CSATRTATSGEQYF.

This clonotype was seen only a few times. The chain uses TRBV6-1 and TRBJ2-7; D ambiguous. This CDR3 is built from 14 residues. The germline V gene encodes CDR1 MNHNS and CDR2 SASEGT. Between the trimmed V and J ends, which lost 6 bases and 2 bases, there was a span of 14 bases. The CDR3 nucleotides read TGTGCCAGCAGGCCCATGGCCTCCACCTACGAGCAGTACTTC. Translation: CASRPMASTYEQYF.

The V gene is TRBV6-5, the J gene TRBJ1-6; D is unclear. V lost 2 bases, J lost 6 bases, and 11 bases lay in between. The CDR3 contains 15 residues. Germline V lookup: CDR1 MNHEY, CDR2 SVGAGI. This chain's CDR3 is CASSYRQRFNSPLHF. CDR3 DNA sequence: TGTGCCAGCAGTTACAGGCAACGGTTTAATTCACCCCTCCACTTT.

The rearrangement uses TRBV12-3 or TRBV12-4 and TRBJ2-3; D may match TRBD1 or TRBD2 (5 bases each). V lost 3 bases to trimming and J lost 7 bases, with 14 bases between them. CDR3 length equals 14 residues. The DNA of the CDR3 is TGTGCCAGCAGTTTGGAGGCCAGGGAGAATACGCAGTATTTT. As protein: CASSLEARENTQYF.

The chain combines TRBV6-1 with TRBJ1-1, with 8 nucleotides matching TRBD1. V was pared by 6 bases and J by 0 bases, with 6 bases of the junction left unmatched. Germline values: CDR1 MNHNS, CDR2 SASEGT. This CDR3 region has 15 residues. CDR3 bases: TGTGCCAGCAGAACCCGGGACAGGATGAACACTGAAGCTTTCTTT. This translates into CASRTRDRMNTEAFF.

This clonotype was picked up a small number of times. V is TRBV7-2 and J is TRBJ2-7, with D perhaps matching TRBD2 (5 bases). CDR1 and CDR2 (germline): SGHTA, FQGNSA. The V end was cut by 6 bases, the J end by 5 bases, with 14 bases between. This CDR3 contains 13 residues. As DNA, the CDR3 is TGTGCCAGCAGTGCCGCCGGGAAGAACGAGCAGTACTTC. It translates to CASSAAGKNEQYF.

J is TRBJ2-5 and V is TRBV7-9; D unresolved. Germline CDR1 SEHNR, CDR2 FQNEAQ (reference sequence). CDR3 length: 13 amino acids. The ends were cut back, 7 bases at V and 4 bases at J, with 13 bases in the middle. As DNA, the CDR3 is TGTGCCAGCACCCCTACGGCAGCAGAGACCCAGTACTTC. This codes for CASTPTAAETQYF.

The chain employs TRBV9 and TRBJ2-5; 8 nucleotides agree with TRBD2. In germline, CDR1 is SGDLS, CDR2 YYNGEE. The CDR3 length is 16 residues. After removal of 0 bases from V and 4 bases from J, the junction contained 8 bases not matched to a gene. In DNA form, the CDR3 reads TGTGCCAGCAGCGTAGCTGACGGGGGGGCCGCAGAGACCCAGTACTTC. It encodes CASSVADGGAAETQYF. Full variable domain (remainder filled in from reference TRBV9 and TRBJ2-5): DSGVTQTPKHLITATGQRVTLRCSPRSGDLSVYWYQQSLDQGLQFLIQYYNGEERAKGNILERFSAQQFPDLHSELNLSSLELGDSALYFCASSVADGGAAETQYFGPGTRLLVL.

The gene calls are TRBV20-1 and TRBJ1-1; D uncertain. Per germline, CDR1 DFQATT and CDR2 SNEGSKA (reference sequence). This CDR3 spans 17 amino acids. The germline V and J ends were trimmed by 5 bases and 4 bases, with 26 bases remaining between them. Here the CDR3 DNA reads TGCAGTGCTCGTAATTTAGACATCTATTCCTCGGGCACTGAAGCTTTCTTT. As protein: CSARNLDIYSSGTEAFF.

The sample holds a few counts of this clonotype. The chain uses TRBV7-8 and TRBJ2-1; TRBD2 aligns across 9 bases. From germline, CDR1 is SGHVS and CDR2 FQNEAQ. Losses at the gene ends were 6 bases for V and 3 bases for J; bases not matched to a gene: 12. The CDR3 sequence is 17 residues long. CDR3 residues: CASSIFPREGLYNEQFF. The CDR3 DNA follows: TGTGCCAGCAGTATATTCCCGCGGGAGGGGCTCTACAATGAGCAGTTCTTC.